This T cell receptor beta chain appears in the sequencing data of a study of T-cell reconstitution after alpha-beta-depleted transplantation in children. General observations from the study: When one year had passed after transplant, most T-cell counts and diversity came from newly produced T cells. The study reportedly traced alpha-beta T cells about two months after transplant to several hundred expanded graft clones. Some patients' high day-60 TCRbeta diversity was traced to surviving recipient T cells and thymic progenitors.

This clonotype was found many times. Its antigen is unidentified. Unique molecular identifiers were incorporated when the TCRbeta library was constructed. TCRdb ran MiXCR on the PCR reads and lists one entry per CDR3 protein. In the table there are about 200,000 distinct CDR3 sequences, roughly 6.3% of which are singletons. Sequences were derived from PBMCs, sampled before TCRalphabeta/CD19-depleted stem cell transplant. This sequence originates from a girl under three years old with combined immunodeficiency, due to receive a stem cell transplant.

Written as DNA, the CDR3 is TGTGCCAGCAGTTTAAGGGGAAGGAGCGGAAACACCATATATTTT. Translation gives CASSLRGRSGNTIYF. V usage is TRBV12-3 or TRBV12-4 and J usage is TRBJ1-3; TRBD1 might be the D (5 bases). The CDR3 consists of 15 residues. Trimming stripped 2 bases from V and 4 bases from J, with 12 bases between.